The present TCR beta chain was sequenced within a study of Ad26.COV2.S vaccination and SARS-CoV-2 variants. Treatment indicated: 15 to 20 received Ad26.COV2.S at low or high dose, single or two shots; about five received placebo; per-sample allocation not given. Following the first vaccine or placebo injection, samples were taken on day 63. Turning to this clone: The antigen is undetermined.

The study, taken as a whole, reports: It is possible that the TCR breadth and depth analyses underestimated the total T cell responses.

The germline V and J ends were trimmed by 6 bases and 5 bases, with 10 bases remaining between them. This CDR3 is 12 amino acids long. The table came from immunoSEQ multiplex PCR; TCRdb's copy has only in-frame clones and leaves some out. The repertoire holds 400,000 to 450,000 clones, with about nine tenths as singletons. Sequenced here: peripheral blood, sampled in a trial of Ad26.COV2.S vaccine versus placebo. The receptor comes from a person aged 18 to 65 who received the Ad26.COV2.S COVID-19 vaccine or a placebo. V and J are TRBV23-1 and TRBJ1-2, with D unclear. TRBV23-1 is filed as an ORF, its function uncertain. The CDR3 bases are TGCGCCAGCAGGCAGCAGAGATATGGCTACACCTTC. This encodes CASRQQRYGYTF.